The clone carrying this T cell receptor beta chain occurred many times. Its antigen is not identified. This record belongs to a study of cytomegalovirus exposure and HLA in healthy donors. Across the whole study: Out of about 190 million T cells, an earlier analysis found 117 million unique TCR beta sequences in total.

Study-level findings and limits: Sequencing likely caused a cluster of highly shared sequence variants. Fewer N-insertions than the roughly 600-donor mean were reportedly shown by an Asian-associated ancestry cluster in a later analysis. Follow-up analysis later connected one missense variant in DCLRE1C with trimming of TCR beta V- and J-genes.

PCR was performed using 60 Vbeta and 13 Jbeta primers. This table comes from immunoSEQ multiplex PCR, and its TCRdb copy is limited to in-frame clones, with some not included. Of about 140,000 clones in the sample, more than 70% were seen once. Trimming removed 1 base from V and 7 bases from J; junction bases left unmatched: 7. The CDR3 sequence is 15 residues long. Germline values: CDR1 MNHNS, CDR2 SASEGT. The genes are TRBV6-1 and TRBJ1-5; 7 nucleotides line up with TRBD1. This TCR derives from a man aged 35-49 years in good health and CMV-seronegative. The sample comprised PBMCs. The CDR3 protein is CASSEESGGPQPQHF. The CDR3 region has the DNA TGTGCCAGCAGTGAAGAGTCAGGGGGGCCCCAGCCCCAGCATTTT.